This note documents a single TCR beta chain sequence. Sequencing used immunoSEQ multiplex PCR; TCRdb keeps in-frame clones, though not all of them. Altogether around 200,000 clones are present, about 83% being singletons, with the ten largest covering around 5.7%. The CDR3 consists of 14 residues. Germline CDR1 is SGHTA and CDR2 is FQGTGA. Trimming removed 1 base at V and 6 bases at J, with 9 bases between. Adults between about 18 and 89 years of age took part from fewer than 30 US areas. These data belong to a study of blood T cell repertoires in COVID-19. Overall study context: T cells, B-cell-depleted T cells, or PBMCs supplied cDNA or gDNA.

The rearrangement joins TRBV7-3 to TRBJ2-2; tentative D call: TRBD2 (6 bases). The receptor was isolated from a middle-aged man with acute COVID-19. What was sequenced was PBMCs or T cells enriched from blood (not recorded which). Written as DNA, the CDR3 is TGTGCCAGCAGCTTAAAGGGAGGCCCCGGGGAGCTGTTTTTT. It specifies CASSLKGGPGELFF. Full variable domain (missing parts from reference TRBV7-3 and TRBJ2-2): GAGVSQTPSNKVTEKGKYVELRCDPISGHTALYWYRQSLGQGPEFLIYFQGTGAADDSGLPNDRFFAVRPEGSVSTLKIQRTERGDSAVYLCASSLKGGPGELFFGEGSRLTVL.